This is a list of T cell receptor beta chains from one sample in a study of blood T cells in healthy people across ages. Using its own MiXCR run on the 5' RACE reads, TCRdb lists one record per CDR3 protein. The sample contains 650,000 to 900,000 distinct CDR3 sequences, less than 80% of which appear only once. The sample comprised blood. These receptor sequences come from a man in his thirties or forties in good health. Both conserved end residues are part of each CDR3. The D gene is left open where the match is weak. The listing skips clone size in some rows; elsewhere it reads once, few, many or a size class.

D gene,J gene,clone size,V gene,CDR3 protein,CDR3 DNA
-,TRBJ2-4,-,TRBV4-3,CASSQPNPAGMNIQYF,TGCGCCAGCAGCCAGCCGAATCCCGCAGGAATGAACATTCAGTACTTC
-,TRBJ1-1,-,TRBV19,CASSQDRVTEAFF,TGTGCCAGTAGTCAGGACCGTGTCACTGAAGCTTTCTTT
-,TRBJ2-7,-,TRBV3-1,CASSQDLVQYEQYF,TGTGCCAGCAGCCAAGACCTCGTTCAGTACGAGCAGTACTTC
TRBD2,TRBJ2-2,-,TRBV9,CASSARSGGARIGELFF,TGTGCCAGCAGCGCAAGAAGCGGGGGGGCCCGAATCGGGGAGCTGTTTTTT
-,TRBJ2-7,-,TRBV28,CASRVIVGTYEQYF,TGTGCCAGCAGGGTTATAGTGGGAACCTACGAGCAGTACTTC
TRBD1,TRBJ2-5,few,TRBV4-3,CASSQDQRTGLETQYF,TGCGCCAGCAGCCAAGATCAAAGGACAGGGCTGGAGACCCAGTACTTC
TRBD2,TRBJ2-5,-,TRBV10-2,CASSVLAREGETQYF,TGCGCCAGCAGTGTACTAGCGAGGGAGGGAGAGACCCAGTACTTC
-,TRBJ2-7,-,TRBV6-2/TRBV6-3,CASSTRRGVSYEQYF,TGTGCCAGCAGCACTCGCAGGGGGGTCTCCTACGAGCAGTACTTC
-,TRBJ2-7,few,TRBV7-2,CASSFGLPLASYEQYF,TGTGCCAGCAGCTTTGGCCTCCCCCTAGCATCCTACGAGCAGTACTTC
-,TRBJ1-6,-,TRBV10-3,CAIGESGTNNSPLHF,TGTGCCATCGGTGAGTCTGGGACAAATAATTCACCCCTCCACTTT
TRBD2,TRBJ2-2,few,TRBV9,CASSVGGGGNTGELFF,TGTGCCAGCAGCGTAGGCGGCGGGGGAAACACCGGGGAGCTGTTTTTT
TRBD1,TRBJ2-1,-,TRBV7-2,CASSPNYQGATYNEQFF,TGTGCCAGCAGCCCGAATTATCAGGGGGCGACCTACAATGAGCAGTTCTTC
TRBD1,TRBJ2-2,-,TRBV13,CASSTGQPLTGELFF,TGTGCCAGCAGCACGGGACAGCCTCTGACCGGGGAGCTGTTTTTT
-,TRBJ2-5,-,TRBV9,CASSAVDRAQYF,TGTGCCAGCAGCGCCGTCGATCGGGCCCAGTACTTC
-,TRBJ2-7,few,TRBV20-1,CSQDGTYEQYF,TGCAGTCAGGACGGAACCTACGAGCAGTACTTC
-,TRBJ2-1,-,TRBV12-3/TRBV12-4,CASSWGPSGEQFF,TGTGCCAGCAGTTGGGGGCCCAGTGGTGAGCAGTTCTTC
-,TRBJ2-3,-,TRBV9,CASSGAQGVIDTQYF,TGTGCCAGCAGTGGCGCTCAAGGGGTCATTGATACGCAGTATTTT
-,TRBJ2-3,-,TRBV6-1,CASSEATGSPDTQYF,TGTGCCAGCAGTGAAGCTACAGGGTCGCCAGATACGCAGTATTTT
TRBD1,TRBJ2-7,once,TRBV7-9,CASIPGQGISYEQYF,TGTGCCAGCATCCCGGGACAGGGAATCTCCTACGAGCAGTACTTC
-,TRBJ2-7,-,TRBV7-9,CASSQNHEQYF,TGTGCCAGCAGTCAGAATCACGAGCAGTACTTC
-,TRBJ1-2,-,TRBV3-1,CASSQDGGFSYGYTF,TGTGCCAGCAGCCAAGATGGAGGATTTAGCTATGGCTACACCTTC
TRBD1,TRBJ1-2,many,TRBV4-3,CASSPGTGGVVGYTF,TGCGCCAGCAGCCCAGGGACAGGGGGAGTAGTTGGCTACACCTTC
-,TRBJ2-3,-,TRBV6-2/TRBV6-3,CASEGGLHTDTQYF,TGTGCCAGCGAGGGGGGACTTCACACAGATACGCAGTATTTT
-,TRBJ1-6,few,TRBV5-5,CASSQHTNNSPLHF,TGTGCCAGCAGCCAACACACGAATAATTCACCCCTCCACTTT
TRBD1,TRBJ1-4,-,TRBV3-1,CASGGQVAGGLFF,TGTGCCAGCGGAGGACAGGTGGCCGGGGGACTGTTTTTT
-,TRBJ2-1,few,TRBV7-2,CASSLGTNTYSYNEQFF,TGTGCCAGCAGCTTAGGGACAAACACCTACTCCTACAATGAGCAGTTCTTC
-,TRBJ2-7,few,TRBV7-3,CASSLTAAGSFYEQYF,TGTGCCAGCAGCTTAACGGCGGCGGGGAGTTTCTACGAGCAGTACTTC
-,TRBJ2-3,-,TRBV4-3,CASSQEWDSSTDTQYF,TGCGCCAGCAGCCAAGAATGGGACTCTAGCACAGATACGCAGTATTTT
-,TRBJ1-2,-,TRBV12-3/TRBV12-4,CASSFGVGYGYTF,TGTGCCAGCAGTTTTGGGGTAGGGTACGGCTACACCTTC
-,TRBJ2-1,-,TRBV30,CAWSPRNEQFF,TGTGCCTGGAGTCCCCGCAATGAGCAGTTCTTC
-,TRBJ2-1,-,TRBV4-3,CASSLWERGLGNNEQFF,TGCGCCAGCAGCCTGTGGGAACGGGGCCTTGGGAACAATGAGCAGTTCTTC
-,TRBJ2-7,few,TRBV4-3,CASSRTGTSLNEQYF,TGCGCCAGCAGCCGCACCGGGACCAGTCTAAACGAGCAGTACTTC
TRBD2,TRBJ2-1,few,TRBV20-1,CSAFERGSYNEQFF,TGCAGTGCCTTTGAGCGGGGTTCCTACAATGAGCAGTTCTTC
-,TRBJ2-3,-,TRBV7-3,CASSFAVGAGSTDTQYF,TGTGCCAGCAGCTTTGCTGTAGGCGCTGGGAGCACAGATACGCAGTATTTT
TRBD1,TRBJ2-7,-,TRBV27,CASSTRTGGAYEQYF,TGTGCCAGCAGTACCCGGACAGGGGGAGCCTACGAGCAGTACTTC
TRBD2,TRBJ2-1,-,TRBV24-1,CATSPSGGLWSEQFF,TGTGCCACCAGTCCTAGCGGAGGGCTCTGGAGTGAGCAGTTCTTC
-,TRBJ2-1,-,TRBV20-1,CSAPRRGRAYNEQFF,TGCAGTGCCCCAAGGAGGGGGCGCGCCTACAATGAGCAGTTCTTC
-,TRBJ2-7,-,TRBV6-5,CASSSIRELDEQYF,TGTGCCAGCAGTTCTATAAGAGAGCTCGACGAGCAGTACTTC
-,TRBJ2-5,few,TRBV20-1,CSARGGIQETQYF,TGCAGTGCCCGTGGGGGGATCCAAGAGACCCAGTACTTC
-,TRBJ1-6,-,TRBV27,CASSLRGVWGSPLHF,TGTGCCAGCAGTTTAAGGGGGGTCTGGGGATCACCCCTCCACTTT
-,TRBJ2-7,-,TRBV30,CAWRTATYEQYF,TGTGCCTGGCGGACTGCGACCTACGAGCAGTACTTC
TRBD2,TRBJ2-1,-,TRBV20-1,CSASSWVAGDEQFF,TGCAGTGCTAGCAGCTGGGTAGCGGGGGATGAGCAGTTCTTC
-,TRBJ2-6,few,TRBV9,CASSTSTGANVLTF,TGTGCCAGCAGCACTTCAACCGGGGCCAACGTCCTGACTTTC
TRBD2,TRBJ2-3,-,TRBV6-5,CASSYSILRGLRSDTQYF,TGTGCCAGCAGTTACTCTATTCTGCGGGGGTTAAGGTCAGATACGCAGTATTTT
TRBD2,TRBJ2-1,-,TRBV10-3,CAISDGSGGGSYNEQFF,TGTGCCATCAGTGATGGTAGCGGGGGGGGCTCCTACAATGAGCAGTTCTTC
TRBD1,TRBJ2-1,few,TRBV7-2,CASSLDGTGGLNEQFF,TGTGCCAGCAGCTTAGATGGGACAGGGGGCCTCAATGAGCAGTTCTTC
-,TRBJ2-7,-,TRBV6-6,CASSYSGRGPSYEQYF,TGTGCCAGCAGTTACTCGGGTAGGGGTCCCTCCTACGAGCAGTACTTC
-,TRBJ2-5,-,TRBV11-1,CASSLDPTVQGTQYF,TGTGCCAGCAGCCTGGATCCGACGGTACAAGGGACCCAGTACTTC
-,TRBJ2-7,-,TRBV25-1,CASRAWAEQYF,TGTGCCAGCAGGGCCTGGGCCGAGCAGTACTTC
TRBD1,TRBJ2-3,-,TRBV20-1,CSARTYRGRRDTQYF,TGCAGTGCTAGAACCTACAGGGGGAGGAGAGATACGCAGTATTTT
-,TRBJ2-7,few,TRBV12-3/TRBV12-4,CASTAGALVEQYF,TGTGCCAGCACCGCTGGTGCCTTGGTGGAGCAGTACTTC
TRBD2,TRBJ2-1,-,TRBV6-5,CASTSPGGNEQFF,TGTGCCAGCACCTCCCCGGGGGGCAATGAGCAGTTCTTC
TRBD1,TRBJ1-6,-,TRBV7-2,CASSSGQVLNSPLHF,TGTGCCAGCAGCTCAGGACAGGTTCTTAATTCACCCCTCCACTTT
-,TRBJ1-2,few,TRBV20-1,CSARDGGDTYGYTF,TGCAGTGCTAGAGATGGGGGGGACACCTATGGCTACACCTTC
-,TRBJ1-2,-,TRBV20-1,CSAPDGEVNYGYTF,TGCAGTGCCCCGGACGGGGAGGTTAACTATGGCTACACCTTC
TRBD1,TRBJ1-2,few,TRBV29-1,CSVVDGSSLSGGWGYTF,TGCAGCGTTGTTGATGGGTCGTCCCTTTCAGGGGGCTGGGGCTACACCTTC
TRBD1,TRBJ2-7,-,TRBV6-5,CASSEWTGGSYEQYF,TGTGCCAGCAGCGAATGGACAGGGGGCTCCTACGAGCAGTACTTC